This T cell receptor beta chain was recorded in a study of control samples from healthy donors and cancer patients. Trimming took 3 bases from V and 7 from J, leaving 10 bases between them. The germline V gene encodes CDR1 MGHRA and CDR2 YSYEKL. The CDR3 runs 14 residues. TCRdb's copy holds only in-frame clones and misses some; the assay was immunoSEQ multiplex PCR. The sample includes 120,000 or so clones, approximately 92% of them seen just once. Sequenced material: PBMCs. The clonotype originates from an elderly man with head and neck cancer. The genes are TRBV4-1 and TRBJ1-6; D gene unclear. In DNA form, the CDR3 reads TGCGCCAGCAGCCAGGGCCATATGAATTCACCCCTCCACTTT. Amino acids: CASSQGHMNSPLHF.